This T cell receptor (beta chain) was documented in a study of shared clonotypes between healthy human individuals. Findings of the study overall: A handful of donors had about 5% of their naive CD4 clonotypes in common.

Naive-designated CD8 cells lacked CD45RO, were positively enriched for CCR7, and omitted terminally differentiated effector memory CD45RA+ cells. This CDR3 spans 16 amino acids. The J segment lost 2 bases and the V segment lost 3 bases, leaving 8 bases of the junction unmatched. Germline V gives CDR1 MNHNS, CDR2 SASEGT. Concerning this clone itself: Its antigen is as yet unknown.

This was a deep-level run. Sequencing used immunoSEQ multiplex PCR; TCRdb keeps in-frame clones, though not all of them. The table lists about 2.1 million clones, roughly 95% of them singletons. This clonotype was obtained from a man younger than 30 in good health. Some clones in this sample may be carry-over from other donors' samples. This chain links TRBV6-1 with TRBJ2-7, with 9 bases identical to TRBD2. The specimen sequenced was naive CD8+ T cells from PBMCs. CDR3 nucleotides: TGTGCCAGCAGTGAGGGACTAGCTCCTAGGACCTACGAGCAGTACTTC. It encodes CASSEGLAPRTYEQYF.